This TCR beta chain appears in the sequencing data of a study of shared clonotypes between healthy human individuals. Sequencing was performed with immunoSEQ multiplex PCR; in TCRdb, only in-frame clones are kept and a portion is missing. The table has 950,000 to 1,300,000 clones, about 76% seen once. CDR3 length: 14 amino acids. Looked up from germline, CDR1 is SQVTM and CDR2 is ANQGSEA. The V end lost 5 bases, the J end lost 6 bases, and 19 bases lay between the germline ends. The sequence was obtained from a man in his late teens or twenties in good health. The sample comprised memory CD4+ T cells sorted from blood. Documented subset: CD45RA-negative fraction. This chain joins TRBV29-1 and TRBJ2-5; D uncertain. The CDR3 DNA follows: TGCAGCGTTCGTCCCTCCTTTCCTGAGCAGACCCAGTACTTC. This gives the protein CSVRPSFPEQTQYF.